The rows below give T cell receptor beta chains drawn from one sample of a study of blood T cell repertoires in COVID-19. Assay used: immunoSEQ multiplex PCR; TCRdb lists only in-frame clones, some missing. Of roughly 84,000 clones in the sample, roughly 78% were seen once. Sequencing was carried out using peripheral blood. Receptor source: a man in his fifties or sixties with COVID-19, enrolled during active disease. CDR3s include the opening cysteine and the closing phenylalanine or tryptophan. Some rows have no size entry. The others give once, few or many, or a class for an expanded clone.

v_gene	abundance	j_gene	CDR3aa
TRBV6-5	-	TRBJ2-5	CASSYREQETQYF
TRBV29-1	once	TRBJ1-3	CSVGTPGISGNTIYF
TRBV7-6	-	TRBJ2-7	CASSLFPGPVGAGGYEQYF
TRBV19	once	TRBJ2-7	CASSIAAVGGSLGTYEQYF
TRBV9	-	TRBJ1-3	CASSVGGDTIYF
TRBV6-5	-	TRBJ2-1	CASSPSQVGNEQFF
TRBV2	-	TRBJ2-2	CASTPTRRATSTGELFF
TRBV2	-	TRBJ1-5	CASLRDSTTPQPQHF
TRBV10-3	-	TRBJ1-1	CAISEQAMNTEAFF
TRBV11-3	-	TRBJ2-5	CASSWGPQETQYF
TRBV4-2	-	TRBJ1-2	CASSPDSYGYTF
TRBV7-3	few	TRBJ1-2	CASSLAAGNGYTF
TRBV21-1	-	TRBJ1-1	CASSKGCGGTEAFF
TRBV29-1	-	TRBJ1-1	CSGDRGSGEAFF
TRBV7-2	-	TRBJ2-3	CASSLVLAGGPNSDTQYF
TRBV27	-	TRBJ2-2	CASSLRLNTGELFF
TRBV5-1	few	TRBJ2-1	CASRPGGTSDYNEQFF
TRBV13	-	TRBJ2-5	CASSLEGAQYF
TRBV29-1	-	TRBJ1-1	CSAYSSHAEAFF
TRBV5-5	-	TRBJ2-3	CASSLGDFRGTDTQYF
TRBV7-2	few	TRBJ2-7	CASSLDRLGEQYF
TRBV7-8	-	TRBJ2-2	CASSRAGSGRATSNTGELFF
TRBV5-1	-	TRBJ2-1	CASSLFGVAGPNEQFF
TRBV19	-	TRBJ2-2	CASSEQGRAGELFF
TRBV11-2	-	TRBJ1-2	CASSSTGFPYGYTF
TRBV7-9	-	TRBJ2-2	CASSLRTGGAGELFF